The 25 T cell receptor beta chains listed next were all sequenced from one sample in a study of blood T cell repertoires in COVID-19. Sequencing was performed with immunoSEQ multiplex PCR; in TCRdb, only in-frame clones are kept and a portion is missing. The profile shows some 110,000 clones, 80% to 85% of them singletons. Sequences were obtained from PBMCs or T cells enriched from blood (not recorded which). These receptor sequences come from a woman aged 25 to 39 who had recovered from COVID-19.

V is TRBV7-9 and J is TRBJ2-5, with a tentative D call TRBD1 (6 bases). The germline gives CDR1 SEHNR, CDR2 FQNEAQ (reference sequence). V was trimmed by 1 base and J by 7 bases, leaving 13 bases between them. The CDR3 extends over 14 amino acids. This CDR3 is CASSLGTASGTQYF. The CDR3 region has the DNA TGTGCCAGCAGCTTAGGGACAGCCTCGGGGACCCAGTACTTC. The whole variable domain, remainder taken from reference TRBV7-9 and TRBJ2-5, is DTGVSQNPRHKITKRGQNVTFRCDPISEHNRLYWYRQTLGQGPEFLTYFQNEAQLEKSRLLSDRFSAERPKGSFSTLEIQRTEQGDSAMYLCASSLGTASGTQYFGPGTRLLVL.

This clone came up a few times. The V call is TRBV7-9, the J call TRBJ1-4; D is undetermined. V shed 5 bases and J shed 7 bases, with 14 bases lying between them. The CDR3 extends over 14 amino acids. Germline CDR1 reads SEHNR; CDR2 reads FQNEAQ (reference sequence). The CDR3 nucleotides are TGTGCCAGCAGCCGCAGCGAGGTTTTTGAAAAACTGTTTTTT. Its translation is CASSRSEVFEKLFF.

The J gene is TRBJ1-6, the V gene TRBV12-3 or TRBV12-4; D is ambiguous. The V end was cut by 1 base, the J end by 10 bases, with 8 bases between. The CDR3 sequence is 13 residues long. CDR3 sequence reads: CASSLDEASPLHF. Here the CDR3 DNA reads TGTGCCAGCAGTTTAGATGAGGCCTCACCCCTCCACTTT.

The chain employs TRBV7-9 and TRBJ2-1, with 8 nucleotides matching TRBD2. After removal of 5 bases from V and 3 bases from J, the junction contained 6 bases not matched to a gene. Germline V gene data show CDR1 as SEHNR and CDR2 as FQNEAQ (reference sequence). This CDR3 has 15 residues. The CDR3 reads CASSQTAGGYNEQFF. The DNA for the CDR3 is TGTGCCAGCAGCCAGACGGCGGGAGGCTACAATGAGCAGTTCTTC.

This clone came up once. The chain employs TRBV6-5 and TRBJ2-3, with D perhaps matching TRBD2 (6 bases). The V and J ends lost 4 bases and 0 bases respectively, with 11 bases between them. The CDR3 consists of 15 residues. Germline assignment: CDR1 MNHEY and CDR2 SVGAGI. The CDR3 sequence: CASSSLAPSTDTQYF. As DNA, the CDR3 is TGTGCCAGCAGTTCGCTAGCGCCCAGCACAGATACGCAGTATTTT.

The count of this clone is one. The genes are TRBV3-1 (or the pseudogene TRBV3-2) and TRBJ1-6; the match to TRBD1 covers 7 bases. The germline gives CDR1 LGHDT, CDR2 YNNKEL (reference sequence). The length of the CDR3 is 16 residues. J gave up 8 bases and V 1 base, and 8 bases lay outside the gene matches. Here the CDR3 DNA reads TGTGCCAGCAGCCAAGGAGTACAGGGGCGCTATTCACCCCTCCACTTT. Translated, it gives CASSQGVQGRYSPLHF.

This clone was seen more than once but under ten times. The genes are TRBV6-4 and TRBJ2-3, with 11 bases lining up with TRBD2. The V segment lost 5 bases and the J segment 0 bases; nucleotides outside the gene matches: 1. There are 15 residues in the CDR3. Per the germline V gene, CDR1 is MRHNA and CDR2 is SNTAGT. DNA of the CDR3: TGTGCCAGCAGTCGACTAGCGGGGAGCACAGATACGCAGTATTTT. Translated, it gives CASSRLAGSTDTQYF.

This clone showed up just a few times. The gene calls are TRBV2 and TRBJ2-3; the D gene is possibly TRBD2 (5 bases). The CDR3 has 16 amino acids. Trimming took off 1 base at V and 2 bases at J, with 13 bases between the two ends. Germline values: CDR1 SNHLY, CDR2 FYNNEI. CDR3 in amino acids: CASSEVGSGSTDTQYF. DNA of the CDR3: TGTGCCAGCAGTGAAGTGGGGAGCGGCTCCACAGATACGCAGTATTTT.

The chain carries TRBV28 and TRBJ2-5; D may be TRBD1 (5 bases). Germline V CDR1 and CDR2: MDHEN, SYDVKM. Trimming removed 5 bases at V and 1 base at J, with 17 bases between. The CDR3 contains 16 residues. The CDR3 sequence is CASSPSPFGAQETQYF. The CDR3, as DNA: TGTGCCAGCAGTCCATCACCCTTTGGGGCCCAAGAGACCCAGTACTTC.

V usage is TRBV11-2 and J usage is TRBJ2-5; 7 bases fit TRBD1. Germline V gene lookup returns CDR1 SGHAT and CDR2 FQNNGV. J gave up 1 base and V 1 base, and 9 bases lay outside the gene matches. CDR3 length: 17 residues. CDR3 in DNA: TGTGCCAGCAGCTTAGTAGGGGCCAGGGGGTCCCAAGAGACCCAGTACTTC. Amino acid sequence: CASSLVGARGSQETQYF.

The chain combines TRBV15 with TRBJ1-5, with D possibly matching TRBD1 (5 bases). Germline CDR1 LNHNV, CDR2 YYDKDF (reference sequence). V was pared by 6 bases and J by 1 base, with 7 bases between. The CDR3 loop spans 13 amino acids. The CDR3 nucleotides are TGTGCCACCAGTCGGGGGAGCAATCAGCCCCAGCATTTT. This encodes CATSRGSNQPQHF.

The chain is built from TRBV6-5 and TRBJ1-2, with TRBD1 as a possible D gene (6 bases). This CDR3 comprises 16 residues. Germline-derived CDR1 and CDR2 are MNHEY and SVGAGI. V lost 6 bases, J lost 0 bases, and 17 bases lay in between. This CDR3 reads CASRYRDIGANYGYTF. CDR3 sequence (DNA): TGTGCCAGCAGATACCGGGACATCGGAGCTAACTATGGCTACACCTTC.

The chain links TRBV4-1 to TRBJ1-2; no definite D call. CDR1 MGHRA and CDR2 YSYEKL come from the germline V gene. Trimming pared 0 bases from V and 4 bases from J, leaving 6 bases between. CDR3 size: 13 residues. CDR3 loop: CASSQEQFYGYTF. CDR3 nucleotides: TGCGCCAGCAGCCAAGAACAGTTCTATGGCTACACCTTC.

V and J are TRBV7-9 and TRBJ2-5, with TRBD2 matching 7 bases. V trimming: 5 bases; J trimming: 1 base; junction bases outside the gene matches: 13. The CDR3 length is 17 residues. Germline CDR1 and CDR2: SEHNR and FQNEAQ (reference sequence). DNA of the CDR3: TGTGCCAGCAGCCCCCTCGCCCTACTAGCGTCCCAAGAGACCCAGTACTTC. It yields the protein CASSPLALLASQETQYF.

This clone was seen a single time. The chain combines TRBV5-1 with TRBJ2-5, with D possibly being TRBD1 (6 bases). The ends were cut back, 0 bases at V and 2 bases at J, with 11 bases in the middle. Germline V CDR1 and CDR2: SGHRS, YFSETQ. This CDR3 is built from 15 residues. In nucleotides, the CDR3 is TGCGCCAGCAGCTTGGGAAGGACAGCGCAAGAGACCCAGTACTTC. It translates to CASSLGRTAQETQYF.

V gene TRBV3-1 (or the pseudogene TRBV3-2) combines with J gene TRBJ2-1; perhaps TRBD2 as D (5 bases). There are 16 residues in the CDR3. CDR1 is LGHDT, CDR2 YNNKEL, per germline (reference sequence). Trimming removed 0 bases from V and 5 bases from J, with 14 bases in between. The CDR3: CASSQDLGLVNNEQFF. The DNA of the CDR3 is TGTGCCAGCAGCCAAGATTTAGGACTCGTAAACAATGAGCAGTTCTTC.

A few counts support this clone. The CDR3 is CASSPNSPLAANTGELFF. In DNA, the CDR3 is TGTGCCAGCTCACCCAATTCACCACTAGCGGCTAACACCGGGGAGCTGTTTTTT. J is TRBJ2-2 and V is TRBV18, with 8 bases identical to TRBD2. Germline CDR1 and CDR2: KGHSH and LQKENI. V lost 3 bases, J lost 2 bases, and 11 bases stayed unmatched. The CDR3 is 18 residues long.

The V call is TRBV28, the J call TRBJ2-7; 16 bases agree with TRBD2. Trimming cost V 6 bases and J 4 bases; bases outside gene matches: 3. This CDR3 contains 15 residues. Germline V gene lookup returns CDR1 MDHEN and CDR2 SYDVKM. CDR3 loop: CASSPGLAGGYEQYF. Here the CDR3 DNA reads TGTGCCAGCAGCCCGGGACTAGCGGGAGGGTACGAGCAGTACTTC.

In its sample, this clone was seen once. The CDR3 sequence: CASSPLSPNEGAHYEQYF. As DNA, the CDR3 is TGTGCCAGCAGCCCACTTTCGCCAAACGAGGGGGCCCACTACGAGCAGTACTTC. The rearrangement links TRBV28 to TRBJ2-7; the match to TRBD1 covers 7 bases. The germline CDR1 and CDR2 sequences are MDHEN and SYDVKM. The CDR3 has 18 residues. V was pared by 6 bases and J by 3 bases, with 20 bases of the junction left unmatched.

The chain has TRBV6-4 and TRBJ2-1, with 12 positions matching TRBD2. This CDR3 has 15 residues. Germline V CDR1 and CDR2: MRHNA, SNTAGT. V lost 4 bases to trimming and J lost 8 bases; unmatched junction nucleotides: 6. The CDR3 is CASSVRLAGVDEQFF. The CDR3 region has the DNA TGTGCCAGCAGTGTCCGACTAGCGGGAGTCGATGAGCAGTTCTTC.

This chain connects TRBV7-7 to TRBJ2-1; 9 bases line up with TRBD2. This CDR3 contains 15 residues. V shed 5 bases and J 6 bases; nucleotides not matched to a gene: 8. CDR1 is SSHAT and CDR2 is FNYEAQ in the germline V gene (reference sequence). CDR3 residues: CASSLGTSTINEQFF. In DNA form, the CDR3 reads TGTGCCAGCAGCCTAGGGACTAGCACGATCAATGAGCAGTTCTTC.

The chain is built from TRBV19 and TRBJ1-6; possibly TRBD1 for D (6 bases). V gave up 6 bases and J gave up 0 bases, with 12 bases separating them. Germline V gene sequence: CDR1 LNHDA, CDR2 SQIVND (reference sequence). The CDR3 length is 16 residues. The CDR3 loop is CASRSQGGSYNSPLHF. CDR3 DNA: TGTGCCAGTAGGTCCCAAGGGGGCTCCTATAATTCACCCCTCCACTTT.

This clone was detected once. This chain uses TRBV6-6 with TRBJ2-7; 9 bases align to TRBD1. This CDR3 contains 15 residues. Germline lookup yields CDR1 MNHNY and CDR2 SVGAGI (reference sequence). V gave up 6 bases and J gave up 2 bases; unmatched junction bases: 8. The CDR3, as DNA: TGTGCCAGCAGCATTTCCGGGACAGGGCCCTACGAGCAGTACTTC. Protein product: CASSISGTGPYEQYF.

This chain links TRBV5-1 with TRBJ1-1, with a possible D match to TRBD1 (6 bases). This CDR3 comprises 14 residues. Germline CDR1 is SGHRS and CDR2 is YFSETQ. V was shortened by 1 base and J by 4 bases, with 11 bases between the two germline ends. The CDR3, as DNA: TGCGCCAGCAGCTTGACAGGGACGAGCACTGAAGCTTTCTTT. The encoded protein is CASSLTGTSTEAFF.

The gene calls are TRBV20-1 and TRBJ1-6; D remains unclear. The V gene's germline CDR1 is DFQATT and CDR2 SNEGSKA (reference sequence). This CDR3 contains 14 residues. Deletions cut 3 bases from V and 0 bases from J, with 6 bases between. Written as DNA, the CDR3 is TGCAGTGCTAGTGCCGGCTCCTATAATTCACCCCTCCACTTT. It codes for CSASAGSYNSPLHF.